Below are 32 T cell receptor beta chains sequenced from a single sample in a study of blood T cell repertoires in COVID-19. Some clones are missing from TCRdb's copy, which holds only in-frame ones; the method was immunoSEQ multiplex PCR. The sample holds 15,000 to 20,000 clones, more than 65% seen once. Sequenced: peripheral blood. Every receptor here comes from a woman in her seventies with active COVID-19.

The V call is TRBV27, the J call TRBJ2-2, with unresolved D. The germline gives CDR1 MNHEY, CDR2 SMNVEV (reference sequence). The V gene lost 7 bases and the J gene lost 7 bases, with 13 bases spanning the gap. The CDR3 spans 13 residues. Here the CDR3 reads CASTINFGGELFF. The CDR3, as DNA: TGTGCCAGCACCATTAACTTTGGCGGGGAGCTGTTTTTT.

The DNA of the CDR3 is TGTGCCAGCTCACCAATCAGGGGCGAGACCCAGTACTTC. This encodes CASSPIRGETQYF. The chain employs TRBV18 and TRBJ2-5; the D gene is possibly TRBD1 (6 bases). Trimming took 2 bases from V and 5 from J, leaving 9 bases between them. The length of the CDR3 is 13 residues. Germline V gene sequence: CDR1 KGHSH, CDR2 LQKENI.

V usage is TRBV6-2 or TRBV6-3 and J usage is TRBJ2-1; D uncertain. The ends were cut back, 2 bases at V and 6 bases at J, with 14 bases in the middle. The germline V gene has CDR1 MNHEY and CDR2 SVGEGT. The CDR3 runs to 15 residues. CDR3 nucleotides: TGTGCCAGCAGTTACGACGATCGCGGAACCAATGAGCAGTTCTTC. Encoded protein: CASSYDDRGTNEQFF.

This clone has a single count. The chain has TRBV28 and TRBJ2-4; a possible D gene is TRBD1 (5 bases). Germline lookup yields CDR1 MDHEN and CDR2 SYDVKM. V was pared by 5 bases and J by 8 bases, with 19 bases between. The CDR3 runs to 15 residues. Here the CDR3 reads CASSPAVIGADIQYF. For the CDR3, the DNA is TGTGCCAGCAGTCCGGCCGTGATAGGGGCGGACATTCAGTACTTC.

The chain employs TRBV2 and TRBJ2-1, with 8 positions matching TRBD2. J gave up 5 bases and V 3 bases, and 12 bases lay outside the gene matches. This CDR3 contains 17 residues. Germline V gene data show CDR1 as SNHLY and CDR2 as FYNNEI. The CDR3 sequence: CASSDLTSVGYNNEQFF. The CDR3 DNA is TGTGCCAGCAGTGATTTGACTAGCGTGGGTTATAACAATGAGCAGTTCTTC.

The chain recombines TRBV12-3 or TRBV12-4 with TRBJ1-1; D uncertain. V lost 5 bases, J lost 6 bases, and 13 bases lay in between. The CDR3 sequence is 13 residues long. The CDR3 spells CASSSPPVPEAFF. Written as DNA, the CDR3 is TGTGCCAGCAGTAGCCCCCCCGTCCCTGAAGCTTTCTTT.

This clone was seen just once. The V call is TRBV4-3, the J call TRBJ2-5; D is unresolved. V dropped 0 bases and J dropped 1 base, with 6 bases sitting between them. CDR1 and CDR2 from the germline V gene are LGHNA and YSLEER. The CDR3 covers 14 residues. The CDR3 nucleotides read TGCGCCAGCAGCCAAGAGACTCTCCAAGAGACCCAGTACTTC. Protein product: CASSQETLQETQYF.

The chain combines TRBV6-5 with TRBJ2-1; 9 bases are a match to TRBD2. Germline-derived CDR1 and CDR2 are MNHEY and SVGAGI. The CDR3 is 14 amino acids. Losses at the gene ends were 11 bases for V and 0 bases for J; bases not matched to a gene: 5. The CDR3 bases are TGTGCCGGAGCGGGAGGCCTCTCCTACAATGAGCAGTTCTTC. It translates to CAGAGGLSYNEQFF.

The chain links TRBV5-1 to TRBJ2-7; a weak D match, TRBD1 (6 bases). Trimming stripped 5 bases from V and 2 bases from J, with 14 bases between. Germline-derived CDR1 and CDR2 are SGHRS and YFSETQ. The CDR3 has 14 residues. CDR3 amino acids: CASRSGDGTYEQYF. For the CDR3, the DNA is TGCGCCAGCAGGTCAGGGGACGGGACCTACGAGCAGTACTTC.

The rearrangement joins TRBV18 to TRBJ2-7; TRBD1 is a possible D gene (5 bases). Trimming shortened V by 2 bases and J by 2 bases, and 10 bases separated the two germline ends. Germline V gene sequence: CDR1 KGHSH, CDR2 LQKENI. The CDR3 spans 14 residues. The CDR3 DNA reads TGTGCCAGCTCACCAACGCAGGGTGCCTACGAGCAGTACTTC. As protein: CASSPTQGAYEQYF.

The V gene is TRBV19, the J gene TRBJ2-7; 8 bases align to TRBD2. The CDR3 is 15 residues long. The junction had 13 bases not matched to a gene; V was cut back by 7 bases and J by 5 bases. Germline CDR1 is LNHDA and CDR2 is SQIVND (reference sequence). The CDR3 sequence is CASKVGGLAGDEQYF. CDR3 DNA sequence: TGTGCCAGTAAGGTCGGAGGACTAGCCGGCGACGAGCAGTACTTC.

This CDR3 reads CASCAGLKETQYF. The CDR3 nucleotides are TGTGCCAGCTGTGCGGGACTGAAAGAGACCCAGTACTTC. The gene calls are TRBV18 and TRBJ2-5; maybe TRBD2 (6 bases). V was cut by 7 bases and J by 3 bases, with 12 bases left in between. Looked up from germline, CDR1 is KGHSH and CDR2 is LQKENI. The CDR3 sequence is 13 residues long.

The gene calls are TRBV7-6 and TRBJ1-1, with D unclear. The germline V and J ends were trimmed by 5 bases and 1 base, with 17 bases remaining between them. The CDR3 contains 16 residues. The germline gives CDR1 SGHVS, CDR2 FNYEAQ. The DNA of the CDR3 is TGTGCCAGCAGCCTCTCCCTCGGGGTGGGGAACACTGAAGCTTTCTTT. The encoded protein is CASSLSLGVGNTEAFF. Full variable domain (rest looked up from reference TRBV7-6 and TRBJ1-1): GAGVSQSPRYKVTKRGQDVALRCDPISGHVSLYWYRQALGQGPEFLTYFNYEAQQDKSGLPNDRFSAERPEGSISTLTIQRTEQRDSAMYRCASSLSLGVGNTEAFFGQGTRLTVV.

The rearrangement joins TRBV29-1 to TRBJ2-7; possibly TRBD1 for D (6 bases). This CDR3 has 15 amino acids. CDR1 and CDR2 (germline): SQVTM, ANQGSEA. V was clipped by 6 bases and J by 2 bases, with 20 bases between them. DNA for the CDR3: TGCAGCGTGAGGAGACGGACAGTTCCTCCCTACGAGCAGTACTTC. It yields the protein CSVRRRTVPPYEQYF.

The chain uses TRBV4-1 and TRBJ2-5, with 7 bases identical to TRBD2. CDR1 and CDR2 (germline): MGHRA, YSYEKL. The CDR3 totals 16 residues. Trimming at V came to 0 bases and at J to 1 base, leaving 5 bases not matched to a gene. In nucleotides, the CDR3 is TGCGCCAGCAGCCAAGAGGGGAGGGCTAGCCAAGAGACCCAGTACTTC. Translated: CASSQEGRASQETQYF.

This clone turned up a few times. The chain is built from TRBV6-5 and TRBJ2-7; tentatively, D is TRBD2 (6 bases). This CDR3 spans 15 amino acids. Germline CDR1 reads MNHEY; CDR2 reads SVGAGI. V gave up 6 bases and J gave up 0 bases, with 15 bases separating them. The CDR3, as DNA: TGTGCCAGCAGGCGGGACTCCCCATCCTCCTACGAGCAGTACTTC. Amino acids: CASRRDSPSSYEQYF.

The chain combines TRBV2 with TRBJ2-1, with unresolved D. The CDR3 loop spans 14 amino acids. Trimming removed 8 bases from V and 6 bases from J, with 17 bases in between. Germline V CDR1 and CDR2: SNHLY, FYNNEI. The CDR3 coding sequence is TGTGCCAGCCCAGGTACCGAGTTGGGCAATGAGCAGTTCTTC. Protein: CASPGTELGNEQFF.

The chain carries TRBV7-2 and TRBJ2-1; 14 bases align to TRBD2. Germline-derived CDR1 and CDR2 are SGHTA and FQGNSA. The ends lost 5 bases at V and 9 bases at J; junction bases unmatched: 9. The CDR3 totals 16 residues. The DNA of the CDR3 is TGTGCCAGCAGCCCCCCCGGGACTAGCGGGAGAGGTGAGCAGTTCTTC. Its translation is CASSPPGTSGRGEQFF.

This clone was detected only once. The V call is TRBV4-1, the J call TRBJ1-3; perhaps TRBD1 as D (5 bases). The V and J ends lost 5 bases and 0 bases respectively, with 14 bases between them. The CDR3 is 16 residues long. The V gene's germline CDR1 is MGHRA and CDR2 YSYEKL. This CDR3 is CASSFSTELSGNTIYF. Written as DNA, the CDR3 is TGCGCCAGCAGCTTTTCGACAGAACTCTCTGGAAACACCATATATTTT.

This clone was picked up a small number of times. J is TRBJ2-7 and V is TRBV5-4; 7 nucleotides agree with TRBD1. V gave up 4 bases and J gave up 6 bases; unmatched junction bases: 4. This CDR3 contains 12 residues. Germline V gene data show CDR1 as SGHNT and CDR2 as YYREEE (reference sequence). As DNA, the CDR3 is TGTGCCAGCAGCGTCGACAGGGTCGAGCAGTACTTC. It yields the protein CASSVDRVEQYF.

The CDR3 spells CSVGVAPQETQYF. Written as DNA, the CDR3 is TGCAGCGTTGGGGTAGCGCCACAAGAGACCCAGTACTTC. The genes are TRBV29-1 and TRBJ2-5; D might be TRBD2 (5 bases). Looked up from germline, CDR1 is SQVTM and CDR2 is ANQGSEA. The CDR3 has 13 residues. V lost 4 bases and J lost 2, with 11 bases in between. The entire variable domain, with the rest obtained from reference TRBV29-1 and TRBJ2-5, is as follows: SAVISQKPSRDICQRGTSLTIQCQVDSQVTMMFWYRQQPGQSLTLIATANQGSEATYESGFVIDKFPISRPNLTFSTLTVSNMSPEDSSIYLCSVGVAPQETQYFGPGTRLLVL.

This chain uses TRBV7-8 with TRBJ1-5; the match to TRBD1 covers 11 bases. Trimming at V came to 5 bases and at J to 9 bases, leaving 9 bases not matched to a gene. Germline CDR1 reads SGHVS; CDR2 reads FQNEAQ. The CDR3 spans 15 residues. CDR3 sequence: CASSQGQGGFGPQHF. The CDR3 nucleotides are TGTGCCAGCAGCCAGGGACAGGGGGGGTTTGGGCCCCAGCATTTT.

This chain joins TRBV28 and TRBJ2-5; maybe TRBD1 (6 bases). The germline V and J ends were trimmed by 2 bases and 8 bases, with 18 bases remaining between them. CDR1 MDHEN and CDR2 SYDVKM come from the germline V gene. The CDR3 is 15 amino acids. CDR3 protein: CASSLTGQASETQYF. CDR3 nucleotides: TGTGCCAGCAGTTTAACGGGACAAGCTTCGGAAACCCAGTACTTC.

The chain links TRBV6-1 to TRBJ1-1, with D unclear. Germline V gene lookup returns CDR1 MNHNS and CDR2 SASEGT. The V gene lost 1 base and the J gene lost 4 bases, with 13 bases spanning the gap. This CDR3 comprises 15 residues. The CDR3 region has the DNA TGTGCCAGCAGTGAAGTTACCGGGAGAGCCACTGAAGCTTTCTTT. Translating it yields CASSEVTGRATEAFF.

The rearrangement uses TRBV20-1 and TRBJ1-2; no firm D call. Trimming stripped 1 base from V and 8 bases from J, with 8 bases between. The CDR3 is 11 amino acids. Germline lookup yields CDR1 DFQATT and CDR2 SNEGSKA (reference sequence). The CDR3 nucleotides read TGCAGTGCTAGAGTCATCAGGGGCTACACCTTC. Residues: CSARVIRGYTF.

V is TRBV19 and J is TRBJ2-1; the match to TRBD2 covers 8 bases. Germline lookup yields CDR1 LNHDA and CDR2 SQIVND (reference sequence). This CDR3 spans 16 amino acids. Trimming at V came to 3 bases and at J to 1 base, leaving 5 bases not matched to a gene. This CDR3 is CASSIHAGGSYNEQFF. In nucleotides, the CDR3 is TGTGCCAGTAGTATTCATGCGGGAGGATCCTACAATGAGCAGTTCTTC. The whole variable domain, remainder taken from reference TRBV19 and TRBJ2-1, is DGGITQSPKYLFRKEGQNVTLSCEQNLNHDAMYWYRQDPGQGLRLIYYSQIVNDFQKGDIAEGYSVSREKKESFPLTVTSAQKNPTAFYLCASSIHAGGSYNEQFFGPGTRLTVL.

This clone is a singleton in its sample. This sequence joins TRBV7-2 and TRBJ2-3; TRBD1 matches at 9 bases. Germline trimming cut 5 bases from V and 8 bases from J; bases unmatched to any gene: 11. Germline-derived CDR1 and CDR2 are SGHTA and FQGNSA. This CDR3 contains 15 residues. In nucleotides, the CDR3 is TGTGCCAGCAGCACAGGGGGCGCCCCGCAAGGTACGCAGTATTTT. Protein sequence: CASSTGGAPQGTQYF.

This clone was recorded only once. The CDR3 sequence: CATSSLQGTTDTQYF. CDR3 nucleotides: TGTGCCACCAGCAGCTTACAGGGGACCACAGATACGCAGTATTTT. This rearrangement joins TRBV15 to TRBJ2-3; TRBD1 agrees at 7 bases. The germline CDR1 and CDR2 sequences are LNHNV and YYDKDF (reference sequence). The junction had 5 bases not matched to a gene; V was cut back by 3 bases and J by 2 bases. The CDR3 has 15 residues.

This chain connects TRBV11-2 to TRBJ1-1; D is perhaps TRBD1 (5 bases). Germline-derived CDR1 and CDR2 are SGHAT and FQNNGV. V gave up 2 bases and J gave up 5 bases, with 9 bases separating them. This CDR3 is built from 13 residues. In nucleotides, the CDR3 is TGTGCCAGCAGCTTACTTCAGGGTACTGAAGCTTTCTTT. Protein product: CASSLLQGTEAFF.

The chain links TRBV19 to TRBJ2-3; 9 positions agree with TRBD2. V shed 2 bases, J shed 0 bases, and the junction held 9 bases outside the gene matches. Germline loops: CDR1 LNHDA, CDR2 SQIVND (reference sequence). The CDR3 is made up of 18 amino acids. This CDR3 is CASSIKVASGASTDTQYF. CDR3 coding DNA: TGTGCCAGTAGTATAAAGGTTGCTAGCGGGGCTAGCACAGATACGCAGTATTTT.

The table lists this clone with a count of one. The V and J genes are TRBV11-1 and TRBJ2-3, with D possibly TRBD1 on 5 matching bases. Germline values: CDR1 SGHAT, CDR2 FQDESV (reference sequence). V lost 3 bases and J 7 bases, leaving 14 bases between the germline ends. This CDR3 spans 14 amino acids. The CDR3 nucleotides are TGTGCCAGCAGCTTTAAACCCAAGGGGTATACGCAGTATTTT. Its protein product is CASSFKPKGYTQYF.

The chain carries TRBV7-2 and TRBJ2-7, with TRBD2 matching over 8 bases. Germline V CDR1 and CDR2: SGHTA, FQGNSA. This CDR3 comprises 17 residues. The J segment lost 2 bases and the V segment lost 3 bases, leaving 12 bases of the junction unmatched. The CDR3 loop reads CASSFKAGGFNPYEQYF. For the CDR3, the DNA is TGTGCCAGCAGCTTCAAGGCGGGGGGCTTTAACCCCTACGAGCAGTACTTC. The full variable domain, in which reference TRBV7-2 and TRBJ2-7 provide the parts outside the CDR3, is GAGVSQSPSNKVTEKGKDVELRCDPISGHTALYWYRQSLGQGLEFLIYFQGNSAPDKSGLPSDRFSAERTGGSVSTLTIQRTQQEDSAVYLCASSFKAGGFNPYEQYFGPGTRLTVT.